The T cell receptor beta chain described here comes from a study of OX40 agonist ivuxolimab in advanced cancers. Study-level information: People who had prior anti-PD-1, anti-PD-L1 or anti-CTLA-4 therapy could take part, and less than 50% had some. The study's findings and limits: Expanded clones were, on average, more numerous among CD8+ T cells than CD4+.

As for this clone: The antigen is unknown.

Only in-frame clones appear in the TCRdb table, and some are missing; sequencing was by immunoSEQ multiplex PCR. The sample contains some 110,000 clones, 85% to 95% of which appear only once. Trimming took 6 bases from V and 8 from J, leaving 7 bases between them. Germline-derived CDR1 and CDR2 are DFQATT and SNEGSKA (reference sequence). The CDR3 loop spans 9 amino acids. V gene TRBV20-1 combines with J gene TRBJ1-2, with D perhaps matching TRBD1 (5 bases). This TCR was sampled from an adult with an advanced solid tumor such as melanoma, head and neck, liver or kidney cancer. This sample comprised CD4+ or CD8+ T cells sorted from blood, obtained in a trial of the OX40 agonist ivuxolimab. The CDR3 is CSAGTGYTF. The DNA for the CDR3 is TGCAGTGCAGGGACCGGCTACACCTTC.